This TCR beta chain was recorded in a study of siplizumab effects on memory and regulatory T cells (dated by TCRdb to between 2019 and 2020). About the investigation overall: The study examined how the anti-CD2 antibody siplizumab affects alloreactive T-cell subsets in allogeneic mixed lymphocyte reactions built from human PBMCs. Broad study findings and their caveats: The suppressive function of proliferating Tregs from siplizumab cultures was not functionally confirmed. For roughly 75-97% of proliferating CD4+ or CD8+ clones, no naive or memory phenotype could be assigned. Unstimulated naive T cells appeared more diverse than memory T cells, and naive cells seemed to contribute substantially to the alloresponse. Among mappable alloreactive CD4+ clones, the Treg-derived fraction averaged around 70% with siplizumab versus around 25% in control reactions. Because sequences below about 10^-5 frequency were poorly captured, only a minor fraction of alloreactive clones could be mapped to unstimulated subsets. The cumulative frequency of alloreactive sequences that could be traced back to unstimulated CD4+ memory T cells was significantly reduced by siplizumab.

Libraries were constructed by the immunoSEQ multiplex PCR assay. Around 94,000 TCR templates per sample were assayed on the deep sequencing platform. Genomic DNA extracted from sorted T cells was the material used for TCRbeta CDR3 sequencing. Per the source publication's procedure: The R programming language was used for the clonal analysis of the TCRbeta CDR3 data. Alloreactive CD4+ and CD8+ clones were identified by comparing unstimulated samples to CFSE-low samples taken after the reaction. Alloreactive CD4+ clones were assigned to regulatory or non-regulatory origin by matching sequences to sorted unstimulated Treg and non-Treg repertoires. Entries here come from immuneACCESS through TCRdb and include only in-frame sequences with V and J called. Some clones fail to appear in such tables; in the studies checked, an unresolved V gene covers under half of the shortfall, and the cause of the remainder is unknown. That table is the source of V, J and clone size, and D and trimming were worked out from the DNA. The sample data list about 50,000 clones, and about 93% of these were observed just once. The ten largest clonotypes hold roughly 15% of the sample.

V drops 11 bases and J drops 2 bases, leaving 8 bases in between. Taken from the germline V gene, the CDR1 and CDR2 loops are SNHLY and FYNNEI. Taken from cysteine to phenylalanine, the CDR3 has 11 residues. Of the read, only the CDR3 DNA is kept; its 33 bases are in frame from base 1. Sorted unstimulated T cells and proliferating T cells recovered from mixed lymphocyte reactions were subjected to TCRbeta CDR3 sequencing. Fresh whole blood from roughly ten HLA-typed healthy donors was used to isolate PBMCs. With regard to this clone: The antigen it recognizes is unknown. No per-base quality is available; no much larger clone lies one base away.

The chain couples TRBV2 to TRBJ2-3, with the D segment identity uncertain. This TCR was recovered from a human donor in good health. The source material was CD8+ T cells sorted from blood. The DNA sequence is as follows: TGTGCCGTTGAGTACACAGATACGCAGTATTTT. Its protein reads: CAVEYTDTQYF.